The entry below describes one T cell receptor (beta chain). Its target is unknown. This sample was taken from a study of T-cell memory formation after mild COVID-19. Points from the study as a whole: There was a balanced CD4/CD8 profile in clones contracting day 15 to 85, and later expanders leaned CD4+. Researchers report contracting CD4+ clones mostly in CM and EM, with CD8+ clones in EMRA.

One entry per CDR3 protein, called by TCRdb with MiXCR from the 5' RACE reads. The sample has around 340,000 distinct CDR3 sequences, 10% to 15% seen once; the top ten hold around 21%. CDR1 LGHDT and CDR2 YNNKEL come from the germline V gene (reference sequence). The V gene lost 6 bases and the J gene lost 1 base, with 12 bases spanning the gap. CDR3 length: 14 amino acids. The clonotype was recovered from a man aged 18-30 years who had mild COVID-19 (a few samples of this study predate the infection). Cell type and time point are not known. The sample consisted of PBMCs or a T cell subset sorted from them (not recorded which). This chain links TRBV3-1 with TRBJ1-1, with D perhaps TRBD1 (5 bases). The CDR3 coding sequence is TGTGCCAGCAGGCCGTCCGGACAGAACACTGAAGCTTTCTTT. This codes for CASRPSGQNTEAFF.